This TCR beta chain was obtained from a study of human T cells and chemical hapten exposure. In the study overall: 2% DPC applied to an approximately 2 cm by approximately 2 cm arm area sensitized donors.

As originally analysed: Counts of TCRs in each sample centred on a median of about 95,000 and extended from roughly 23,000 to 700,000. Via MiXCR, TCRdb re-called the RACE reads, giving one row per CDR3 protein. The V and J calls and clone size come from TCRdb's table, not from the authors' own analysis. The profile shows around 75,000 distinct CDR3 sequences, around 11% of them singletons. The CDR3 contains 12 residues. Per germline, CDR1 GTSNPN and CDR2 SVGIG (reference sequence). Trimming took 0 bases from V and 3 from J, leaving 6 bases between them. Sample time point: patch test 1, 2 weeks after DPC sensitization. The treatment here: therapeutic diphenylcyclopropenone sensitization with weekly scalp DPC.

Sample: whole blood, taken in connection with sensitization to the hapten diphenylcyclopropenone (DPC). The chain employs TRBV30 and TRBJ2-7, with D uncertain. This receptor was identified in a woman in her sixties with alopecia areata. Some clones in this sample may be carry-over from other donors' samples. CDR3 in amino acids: CAWSVDIYEQYF. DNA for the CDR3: TGTGCCTGGAGTGTAGATATCTACGAGCAGTACTTC.